In its sample, the clone carrying this T cell receptor (beta chain) was seen many times. The antigen is undetermined. The sample comes from a study of T cell repertoires in cytomegalovirus infection. The wider study: Signatures in public TCR beta sequences pointed to both CMV infection and matching HLA type. Findings and caveats of the study: It was HLA-C-restricted CMV-specific TCR beta clonotypes that dominated the response ex vivo.

TCRdb re-called the reads with MiXCR, one entry per CDR3 protein. The repertoire holds some 220,000 distinct CDR3 sequences, with around 6.4% as singletons. Germline CDR1 and CDR2: SGHVS and FNYEAQ. CDR3 length equals 15 residues. Deletions cut 5 bases from V and 1 base from J, with 14 bases between. Sequencing was performed on PBMCs. This sequence originates from a human donor in good health (CMV status not recorded). Some clones in this sample may be carry-over from other donors' samples. The rearrangement uses TRBV7-6 and TRBJ1-1; D unclear. The CDR3 here is CASSSGVDKNTEAFF. CDR3 nucleotide sequence: TGTGCCAGCAGCAGCGGGGTAGACAAGAACACTGAAGCTTTCTTT.